What follows are 25 T cell receptor beta chains derived from one specimen sequenced in a study of cytomegalovirus exposure and HLA in healthy donors. Primers for the PCR totalled 60 Vbeta and 13 Jbeta. The assay was immunoSEQ multiplex PCR, and TCRdb's table has in-frame clones only and misses some. In the table there are approximately 100,000 clones, 70% of which are singletons. The sequenced sample consisted of PBMCs. The receptors shown here come from a man aged 35 to 55 in good health and CMV-seropositive.

The chain couples TRBV29-1 to TRBJ2-7; 9 bases align to TRBD1. V gave up 8 bases and J gave up 2 bases; unmatched junction bases: 7. Germline-derived CDR1 and CDR2 are SQVTM and ANQGSEA. The CDR3 spans 13 residues. CDR3 loop: CSILQGAAYEQYF. CDR3 sequence (DNA): TGCAGCATCCTACAGGGGGCCGCCTACGAGCAGTACTTC.

The chain uses TRBV4-1 and TRBJ1-2; weak D call: TRBD1 (6 bases). The CDR3 length is 15 residues. CDR1 is MGHRA and CDR2 is YSYEKL in the germline V gene. The germline V and J ends were trimmed by 1 base and 6 bases, with 15 bases remaining between them. The CDR3 DNA is TGCGCCAGCAGCCAAGGGATACCCCCAGGGGATGGCTACACCTTC. This sequence encodes CASSQGIPPGDGYTF.

This clone showed up just a few times. As DNA, the CDR3 is TGTGCCAGCAGCTTGAAGGGGCCTAACGGCGGGGAGCTGTTTTTT. This gives the protein CASSLKGPNGGELFF. The V gene is TRBV7-2, the J gene TRBJ2-2; D is possibly TRBD1 (5 bases). CDR3 length: 15 amino acids. Trimming removed 3 bases at V and 7 bases at J, with 15 bases between. Germline lookup yields CDR1 SGHTA and CDR2 FQGNSA.

The chain has TRBV5-1 and TRBJ2-3, with 11 bases matching TRBD2. The CDR3 is 16 residues long. The V and J ends lost 1 base and 3 bases, in that order; junction bases with no gene match: 4. CDR1 and CDR2 from the germline V gene are SGHRS and YFSETQ. The DNA of the CDR3 is TGCGCCAGCAGCTTGACTAGCGGGAGTCTGACAGATACGCAGTATTTT. Translating it yields CASSLTSGSLTDTQYF.

DNA of the CDR3: TGTGCCAGCAGTGAACGACAGGGACTTTCTCTAGCTTTCTTT. Encoded protein: CASSERQGLSLAFF. The genes are TRBV6-1 and TRBJ1-1; 7 positions agree with TRBD1. The CDR3 loop spans 14 amino acids. After removal of 2 bases from V and 10 bases from J, the junction contained 10 bases not matched to a gene. The V gene's germline CDR1 is MNHNS and CDR2 SASEGT.

The chain's CDR3 is CASSVQGTSNEKLFF. In DNA, the CDR3 is TGTGCCAGCAGCGTACAGGGAACCTCTAATGAAAAACTGTTTTTT. This chain uses TRBV9 with TRBJ1-4; maybe TRBD1 (5 bases). Germline values: CDR1 SGDLS, CDR2 YYNGEE. The V end was cut by 1 base, the J end by 3 bases, with 10 bases between. The CDR3 is 15 residues long.

This clone is a singleton in its sample. The chain joins TRBV5-4 to TRBJ2-7, with D perhaps TRBD2 (7 bases). CDR1 is SGHNT, CDR2 YYREEE, per germline (reference sequence). This CDR3 has 14 amino acids. V shed 0 bases and J shed 3 bases, with 10 bases lying between them. The CDR3 is CASSLEGGDYEQYF. The DNA for the CDR3 is TGTGCCAGCAGCTTGGAGGGGGGGGACTACGAGCAGTACTTC. The variable domain in full, completed from reference TRBV5-4 and TRBJ2-7, reads ETGVTQSPTHLIKTRGQQVTLRCSSQSGHNTVSWYQQALGQGPQFIFQYYREEENGRGNFPPRFSGLQFPNYSSELNVNALELDDSALYLCASSLEGGDYEQYFGPGTRLTVT.

CDR3 amino acids: CASSMGGGNHYNEQFF. The CDR3 DNA reads TGTGCCAGTAGTATGGGAGGGGGGAACCATTACAATGAGCAGTTCTTC. This chain uses TRBV19 with TRBJ2-1; weak D call: TRBD2 (7 bases). This CDR3 has 16 residues. Trimming left V 3 bases short and J 4 bases short, with 16 bases between. Germline CDR1 and CDR2: LNHDA and SQIVND (reference sequence).

V usage is TRBV5-5 and J usage is TRBJ2-7; 9 bases map to TRBD1. The V segment lost 0 bases and the J segment 5 bases; nucleotides outside the gene matches: 6. CDR1 is SGHKS and CDR2 is YYEKEE in the germline V gene (reference sequence). The length of the CDR3 is 15 residues. The CDR3 DNA is TGTGCCAGCAGCTTGGATCGGGACAGGGTCGACGAGCAGTACGTC. It specifies CASSLDRDRVDEQYV.

This clone appeared a few times. The chain carries TRBV10-3 and TRBJ1-2, with no clear D. The CDR3 runs 14 residues. Trimming took 3 bases from V and 0 from J, leaving 8 bases between them. Germline V gene data show CDR1 as ENHRY and CDR2 as SYGVKD. The CDR3 DNA sequence: TGTGCCATCAGTGATGAGCCGGCTAACTATGGCTACACCTTC. Amino acids: CAISDEPANYGYTF.

The rearrangement uses TRBV4-1 and TRBJ1-3; D not certain. V gave up 2 bases and J gave up 2 bases, with 16 bases separating them. CDR3 length: 17 residues. Germline-derived CDR1 and CDR2 are MGHRA and YSYEKL. The CDR3 reads CASSQPTGPTAGNTIYF. CDR3 sequence (DNA): TGCGCCAGCAGCCAACCCACGGGTCCTACGGCTGGAAACACCATATATTTT.

The chain employs TRBV5-6 and TRBJ2-1, with TRBD2 matching over 7 bases. CDR1 and CDR2 from the germline V gene are SGHDT and YYEEEE. CDR3 length: 14 residues. The trim removed 3 bases at V and 8 bases at J, leaving 8 bases unmatched. The CDR3 bases are TGTGCCAGCAGCTCAAAACTAGCGCTTGATGAGCAGTTCTTC. Protein: CASSSKLALDEQFF.

This clone was observed a few times. Here the CDR3 DNA reads TGTGCCAGCCTTTCAGCGGCAGATACGCAGTATTTT. The encoded protein is CASLSAADTQYF. V is TRBV6-1 and J is TRBJ2-3, with D tentatively TRBD2 (5 bases). Trimming left V 8 bases short and J 4 bases short, with 10 bases between. CDR3 size: 12 residues. Per the germline V gene, CDR1 is MNHNS and CDR2 is SASEGT.

Comments on this clone: At the DNA level, this CDR3 is encoded by other sequences in the same sample as well. This rearrangement joins TRBV27 to TRBJ1-1; D is uncertain. The CDR3 is 13 residues long. Trimming took off 3 bases at V and 1 base at J, with 6 bases between the two ends. CDR1 is MNHEY, CDR2 SMNVEV, per germline (reference sequence). In DNA, the CDR3 is TGTGCCAGCAGTTTCCTCTCGAACACTGAAGCTTTCTTT. Translation: CASSFLSNTEAFF.

This chain connects TRBV30 to TRBJ2-5; possible D gene TRBD2, 6 bases. Germline values: CDR1 GTSNPN, CDR2 SVGIG (reference sequence). This CDR3 comprises 14 residues. Trimming shortened V by 5 bases and J by 3 bases, and 16 bases separated the two germline ends. The chain's CDR3 is CAWLSTRGKETQYF. The CDR3 nucleotides are TGTGCCTGGTTGTCGACACGGGGGAAAGAGACCCAGTACTTC. The full variable domain, with the rest looked up from reference TRBV30 and TRBJ2-5, is SQTIHQWPATLVQPVGSPLSLECTVEGTSNPNLYWYRQAAGRGLQLLFYSVGIGQISSEVPQNLSASRPQDRQFILSSKKLLLSDSGFYLCAWLSTRGKETQYFGPGTRLLVL.

The chain links TRBV10-3 to TRBJ1-1; D unclear. Germline V gene lookup returns CDR1 ENHRY and CDR2 SYGVKD. V was clipped by 4 bases and J by 4 bases, with 7 bases between them. This CDR3 region has 12 residues. CDR3 region: CAISGGRTEAFF. CDR3 DNA: TGTGCCATCAGTGGAGGGCGCACTGAAGCTTTCTTT.

The chain is built from TRBV7-2 and TRBJ2-5, with 8 bases matching TRBD1. The germline V gene encodes CDR1 SGHTA and CDR2 FQGNSA. After removal of 4 bases from V and 5 bases from J, the junction contained 6 bases not matched to a gene. The CDR3 extends over 14 amino acids. The CDR3 loop reads CASSSPTGAETQYF. The CDR3 DNA reads as TGTGCCAGCAGCTCACCGACAGGGGCGGAGACCCAGTACTTC.

This clone has a handful of counts. A far bigger clonotype differs at one base, so this is likely a read error. The sample has other DNA sequences that encode this CDR3 too. The J gene is TRBJ2-1, the V gene TRBV7-9; 7 bases map to TRBD2. Germline V lookup: CDR1 SEHNR, CDR2 FQNEAQ (reference sequence). The CDR3 totals 15 residues. The CDR3 spells CASEPSGKGNNEQFF. The CDR3 DNA is TGTGCGAGCGAACCTAGCGGTAAGGGGAACAATGAGCAGTTCTTC. Supplemented by reference TRBV7-9 and TRBJ2-1, the full variable domain reads DTGVSQNPRHKITKRGQNVTFRCDPISEHNRLYWYRQTLGQGPEFLTYFQNEAQLEKSRLLSDRFSAERPKGSFSTLEIQRTEQGDSAMYLCASEPSGKGNNEQFFGPGTRLTVL.

V and J are TRBV5-1 and TRBJ1-1; D is perhaps TRBD1 (5 bases). Looked up from germline, CDR1 is SGHRS and CDR2 is YFSETQ. V lost 7 bases and J lost 1, with 5 bases in between. The CDR3 is 11 amino acids. This chain's CDR3 is CASQGNTEAFF. The DNA of the CDR3 is TGCGCCAGCCAGGGGAACACTGAAGCTTTCTTT.

This chain connects TRBV6-1 to TRBJ2-7; D may be TRBD2 (6 bases). The V and J ends lost 4 bases and 4 bases respectively, with 14 bases between them. Germline CDR1 reads MNHNS; CDR2 reads SASEGT. CDR3 size: 14 residues. Here the CDR3 DNA reads TGTGCCAGCAGTGGGGGAGGTTTTGGGTACGAGCAGTACTTC. Translated, it gives CASSGGGFGYEQYF.

This clone was seen a few times. This sequence joins TRBV7-2 and TRBJ2-4; tentatively, D is TRBD2 (5 bases). The CDR3 totals 16 residues. CDR1 SGHTA and CDR2 FQGNSA come from the germline V gene. Trimming took 8 bases from V and 0 from J, leaving 17 bases between them. The CDR3 DNA reads TGTGCCAGCGGACCAAGAGGGATTCCAGCCAAAAACATTCAGTACTTC. It is translated as CASGPRGIPAKNIQYF.

A single count supports this clone. The gene calls are TRBV7-3 and TRBJ1-1, with TRBD1 matching 8 bases. CDR1 is SGHTA and CDR2 is FQGTGA in the germline V gene. The CDR3 runs to 14 residues. J was trimmed by 1 base and V by 4 bases; bases with no gene match: 2. CDR3 amino acids: CASSSTGENTEAFF. DNA for the CDR3: TGTGCCAGCAGCTCGACAGGGGAGAACACTGAAGCTTTCTTT.

The J gene is TRBJ2-1, the V gene TRBV2; TRBD2 agrees at 8 bases. Per the germline V gene, CDR1 is SNHLY and CDR2 is FYNNEI. The CDR3 runs to 14 residues. The V segment lost 7 bases and the J segment 11 bases; nucleotides outside the gene matches: 13. The CDR3 protein is CASKEDSTSGKQFF. CDR3 coding DNA: TGTGCCAGCAAAGAGGACAGCACTAGCGGTAAGCAGTTCTTC.

The rearrangement joins TRBV19 to TRBJ2-1; 12 nucleotides match TRBD1. V gave up 5 bases and J gave up 7 bases; unmatched junction bases: 9. CDR1 is LNHDA, CDR2 SQIVND, per germline (reference sequence). CDR3 length equals 16 residues. The CDR3 sequence is CASSAGQGARRNEQFF. The CDR3 DNA is TGTGCCAGTAGTGCGGGACAGGGGGCGCGAAGAAATGAGCAGTTCTTC.

V and J are TRBV27 and TRBJ1-1; a weak D match, TRBD1 (6 bases). Trimming pared 5 bases from V and 5 bases from J, leaving 9 bases between. The CDR3 sequence is 12 residues long. Germline lookup yields CDR1 MNHEY and CDR2 SMNVEV (reference sequence). The CDR3 nucleotides are TGTGCCAGCAGTCCCAGGGGTACTGAAGCTTTCTTT. Translating gives CASSPRGTEAFF.